The subject of this entry is one T cell receptor (beta chain). Its antigen remains unidentified. The record originates from a study of CXCR3-negative and CXCR3-positive naive CD8 T cells. General study findings and limits: Memory CD8+ cells showed much lower diversity, while both naive subsets displayed comparably high diversity. Naive subsets did not differ in surface CD5, and the authors estimated TCR strength using properties of the TRB CDR3. Hydrophobicity of TRB CDR3s was greater in CXCR3-positive naive cells than in CXCR3-negative naive cells.

Germline V gene data show CDR1 as MNHNS and CDR2 as SASEGT. The CDR3 is made up of 15 amino acids. cDNA libraries for TRB were generated by 5' RACE incorporating UMI labels. TCRdb re-called the 5' RACE reads and gives one entry per CDR3 protein, without DNA. This table lists about 150,000 distinct CDR3 sequences. The TCR was taken from a human donor in good health. Some clones in this sample may be carry-over from other donors' samples. The rearrangement links TRBV6-1 to TRBJ2-3; TCRdb's assignment of TRBD1 cannot be checked, as there is no DNA. The sequencing sample was made of naive CXCR3+ CD8+ T cells from blood. Noted subset: CD45RO-CCR7+CD27+CD95- naive CD8+ T cells expressing CXCR3 (TNR3+). The CDR3 loop reads CASSEYPGTVDTQYF.